This TCR beta chain was found in a study of high-grade serous ovarian cancer treatment subgroups. Profiled with immunoSEQ multiplex PCR; TCRdb holds only in-frame clones, not every one. The sample lists 35,000 to 45,000 clones, 79% occurring once. V lost 2 bases and J lost 9; bases outside the gene matches: 13. Germline V gene lookup returns CDR1 SGHTA and CDR2 FQGNSA. This CDR3 spans 16 amino acids. Tumor samples were obtained before definitive surgery or chemotherapy. This rearrangement joins TRBV7-2 to TRBJ2-1; TRBD2 aligns across 7 bases. The sequence was obtained from a human donor with high-grade serous ovarian cancer. Sequenced material: tumor tissue. CDR3 bases: TGTGCCAGCAGCTTAAGGAGCGGGAAAGGGATCAGTGAGCAGTTCTTC. It yields the protein CASSLRSGKGISEQFF. The full variable domain, in which reference TRBV7-2 and TRBJ2-1 provide the parts outside the CDR3, is GAGVSQSPSNKVTEKGKDVELRCDPISGHTALYWYRQSLGQGLEFLIYFQGNSAPDKSGLPSDRFSAERTGGSVSTLTIQRTQQEDSAVYLCASSLRSGKGISEQFFGPGTRLTVL.